These 23 T cell receptor beta chains came from one sample sequenced in a study of early T cells in non-severe SARS-CoV-2 infection. Via MiXCR, TCRdb re-called the 5' RACE reads, giving one row per CDR3 protein. The sample holds about 39,000 distinct CDR3 sequences, roughly 6% seen once. The material sequenced was whole blood, taken at baseline. Source of these receptors: an adult who was a healthcare worker with PCR-confirmed SARS-CoV-2 infection or an uninfected control (not recorded which).

This clonotype was seen repeatedly, ten times or more. The rearrangement joins TRBV10-3 to TRBJ2-2; D uncertain. The V end was cut by 4 bases, the J end by 8 bases, with 8 bases between. The CDR3 has 12 amino acids. Per germline, CDR1 ENHRY and CDR2 SYGVKD. CDR3 coding DNA: TGTGCCATCAGTGCCCACGCGGGGGAGCTGTTTTTT. Its protein is CAISAHAGELFF.

CDR3 in amino acids: CASSFDNQPQHF. The DNA for the CDR3 is TGTGCCAGCAGTTTCGACAATCAGCCCCAGCATTTT. The chain is built from TRBV6-2 or TRBV6-3 and TRBJ1-5; D unclear. Trimming cost V 4 bases and J 3 bases, with 4 bases left between them. Per germline, CDR1 MNHEY and CDR2 SVGEGT. There are 12 residues in the CDR3.

In its sample, this clonotype was seen a few times. This may arise from a read error, as a much more abundant clone is one base away. V and J are TRBV5-1 and TRBJ2-7, with a possible D match to TRBD1 (6 bases). This CDR3 comprises 14 residues. The germline V gene encodes CDR1 SGHRS and CDR2 YFSETQ. CDR3 DNA: TGCACCAGCAGCCCGAGAGGGGGTTCCTACGAGCAGTACTTC. Translating gives CTSSPRGGSYEQYF.

V is TRBV4-3 and J is TRBJ2-7; 10 bases are a match to TRBD2. Germline CDR1 and CDR2: LGHNA and YSLEER. J was trimmed by 5 bases and V by 2 bases; bases with no gene match: 0. This CDR3 contains 13 residues. The CDR3 is CASSQTSGDEQYF. CDR3 in DNA: TGCGCCAGCAGCCAAACTAGCGGGGACGAGCAGTACTTC.

This clonotype has a handful of counts. CDR3 in DNA: TGTGCCAGCAGTTTAGTCGTTTCAGGGGGCCCCCACGAAGCTTTCTTT. Translating gives CASSLVVSGGPHEAFF. J is TRBJ1-1 and V is TRBV28; 8 bases are a match to TRBD1. The ends lost 2 bases at V and 8 bases at J; junction bases unmatched: 13. Germline CDR1 and CDR2: MDHEN and SYDVKM. The CDR3 sequence is 16 residues long.

This clonotype was recorded at least ten times. This CDR3 is CALGVSAREINEQFF. The CDR3 bases are TGTGCCTTAGGGGTCTCTGCGCGGGAGATCAATGAGCAGTTCTTC. The chain links TRBV30 to TRBJ2-1; TRBD2 aligns across 7 bases. Germline V gene data show CDR1 as GTSNPN and CDR2 as SVGIG (reference sequence). The CDR3 spans 15 residues. J was trimmed by 6 bases and V by 7 bases; bases with no gene match: 15.

This clonotype was recorded at least ten times. The chain is built from TRBV12-3 or TRBV12-4 and TRBJ2-3; no reliable D call. The length of the CDR3 is 14 residues. V lost 8 bases, J lost 0 bases, and 12 bases lay in between. The CDR3 is CASSSVLSTDTQYF. DNA of the CDR3: TGTGCCAGCTCATCAGTCCTGAGCACAGATACGCAGTATTTT.

This clonotype was counted many times. This chain connects TRBV12-3 or TRBV12-4 to TRBJ2-2, with 7 nucleotides matching TRBD2. CDR3 length: 14 residues. V trimming: 1 base; J trimming: 8 bases; junction bases outside the gene matches: 4. CDR3 DNA sequence: TGTGCCAGCAGTTTAGATGGGGGAGGGGGGGAGCTGTTTTTT. This codes for CASSLDGGGGELFF.

This clonotype was recorded at least ten times. In DNA form, the CDR3 reads TGCGCCAGCAGCTTGGTGGGGGGCTATACCCAAGAGACCCAGTACTTC. Translation: CASSLVGGYTQETQYF. The V gene is TRBV5-1, the J gene TRBJ2-5, with D perhaps being TRBD1 or TRBD2 (6 bases each). The CDR3 is 16 residues long. Germline loops: CDR1 SGHRS, CDR2 YFSETQ. The germline V and J ends were trimmed by 0 bases and 1 base, with 13 bases remaining between them.

This clonotype was seen repeatedly, ten times or more. This rearrangement joins TRBV9 to TRBJ1-1; TRBD1 agrees at 9 bases. This CDR3 region has 13 residues. V trimming: 6 bases; J trimming: 4 bases; junction bases outside the gene matches: 4. Germline CDR1 and CDR2: SGDLS and YYNGEE. The DNA for the CDR3 is TGTGCCAGCAACCCACAGGGGGCCACTGAAGCTTTCTTT. As protein: CASNPQGATEAFF.

This clonotype was seen repeatedly, ten times or more. The V and J genes are TRBV12-3 or TRBV12-4 and TRBJ1-2; no definite D call. The CDR3 contains 13 residues. The V end was cut by 2 bases, the J end by 7 bases, with 11 bases between. The CDR3 reads CASSLFEVSGYTF. CDR3 nucleotides: TGTGCCAGCAGTTTATTCGAAGTCTCTGGCTACACCTTC.

This clonotype appeared many times. The chain carries TRBV4-3 and TRBJ2-3; perhaps TRBD2 as D (5 bases). V gave up 1 base and J gave up 3 bases, with 11 bases separating them. This CDR3 comprises 15 residues. Germline CDR1 and CDR2: LGHNA and YSLEER. The CDR3: CASSQVIGLTDTQYF. CDR3 nucleotides: TGCGCCAGCAGCCAAGTCATCGGACTTACAGATACGCAGTATTTT.

This clonotype was observed a handful of times. This sequence joins TRBV11-3 and TRBJ2-5; 8 positions agree with TRBD2. Germline CDR1 SGHNT, CDR2 YENEEA. V gave up 5 bases and J gave up 1 base; unmatched junction bases: 9. The CDR3 is 16 amino acids. CDR3 nucleotides: TGTGCCAGCAGCCAAGAACGGAGCGGGGGCCAAGAGACCCAGTACTTC. This codes for CASSQERSGGQETQYF.

V gene TRBV18 combines with J gene TRBJ2-7; D uncertain. Looked up from germline, CDR1 is KGHSH and CDR2 is LQKENI. This CDR3 comprises 13 residues. Between the trimmed V and J ends, which lost 0 bases and 1 base, there was a span of 4 bases. The CDR3 nucleotides are TGTGCCAGCTCACCACCTCGGTCCTACGAGCAGTACTTC. Its translation: CASSPPRSYEQYF.

This clonotype was counted many times. The chain employs TRBV13 and TRBJ1-3; 8 bases map to TRBD1. From germline, CDR1 is PRHDT and CDR2 FYEKMQ (reference sequence). CDR3 length: 16 amino acids. Unmatched junction bases numbered 6, after V lost 5 bases and J lost 0 bases. The CDR3 region has the DNA TGTGCCAGCAGCCGAGGGGACAGGCTCTCTGGAAACACCATATATTTT. This codes for CASSRGDRLSGNTIYF.

This clonotype was counted at least ten times. The rearrangement uses TRBV4-1 and TRBJ1-2; the match to TRBD1 covers 9 bases. This CDR3 contains 16 residues. Germline V gives CDR1 MGHRA, CDR2 YSYEKL. V lost 2 bases and J lost 4; bases outside the gene matches: 8. The chain's CDR3 is CASSQPGQGFTYGYTF. The CDR3 DNA is TGCGCCAGCAGCCAACCTGGACAGGGGTTTACCTATGGCTACACCTTC.

This clonotype was found many times. The gene calls are TRBV7-9 and TRBJ2-1; TRBD2 matches 13 bases. The junction had 3 bases not matched to a gene; V was cut back by 5 bases and J by 2 bases. Germline V lookup: CDR1 SEHNR, CDR2 FQNEAQ (reference sequence). CDR3 length: 16 residues. As DNA, the CDR3 is TGTGCCAGCAGCGGAGGGACTAGCGGGACCTACAATGAGCAGTTCTTC. Amino acids: CASSGGTSGTYNEQFF.

This clonotype was counted ten times or more. This chain connects TRBV6-5 to TRBJ1-6; D not resolved. The CDR3 length is 13 residues. V lost 5 bases to trimming and J lost 9 bases, with 11 bases between them. The V gene's germline CDR1 is MNHEY and CDR2 SVGAGI. The CDR3 region is CASSRVATSPLHF. The CDR3 nucleotides are TGTGCCAGCAGTCGGGTAGCGACTTCACCCCTCCACTTT.

On this clonotype itself: This may come from a read error, since a much larger clone is one base off. Since no conserved phenylalanine or tryptophan closes the CDR3, a read error is the likely cause. V gene TRBV12-3 or TRBV12-4 combines with J gene TRBJ2-7, with D perhaps matching TRBD2 (5 bases). V gave up 3 bases and J gave up 2 bases, with 14 bases separating them. The CDR3 contains 15 residues. The CDR3 here is CASSFGRAAPYEQYS. CDR3 coding DNA: TGTGCCAGCAGTTTTGGTCGAGCGGCTCCCTACGAGCAGTACTCC.

This clonotype turned up a few times. The rearrangement links TRBV11-3 to TRBJ2-2, with D possibly being TRBD1 or TRBD2 (6 bases each). Trimming took 7 bases from V and 7 from J, leaving 16 bases between them. This CDR3 comprises 14 residues. Germline CDR1 SGHNT, CDR2 YENEEA. In nucleotides, the CDR3 is TGTGCCAGCAACAGAGGGGGGCAGAGCGGGGAGCTGTTTTTT. This codes for CASNRGGQSGELFF.

Ten or more counts support this clonotype. The J gene is TRBJ2-7, the V gene TRBV9; 7 positions match TRBD2. Trimming removed 0 bases from V and 4 bases from J; junction bases left unmatched: 7. The CDR3 extends over 15 amino acids. Germline V gives CDR1 SGDLS, CDR2 YYNGEE. The CDR3 reads CASSVGEGPLYEQYF. In DNA form, the CDR3 reads TGTGCCAGCAGCGTAGGGGAGGGTCCCCTTTACGAGCAGTACTTC.

This clonotype was picked up many times. The V call is TRBV27, the J call TRBJ1-2, with D uncertain. The CDR3 loop spans 15 amino acids. Per germline, CDR1 MNHEY and CDR2 SMNVEV (reference sequence). The V and J ends lost 3 bases and 4 bases respectively, with 15 bases between them. This CDR3 reads CASSFLPEASYGYTF. The CDR3 DNA reads as TGTGCCAGCAGTTTCCTCCCAGAGGCCAGCTATGGCTACACCTTC.

This clonotype was detected many times. The rearrangement joins TRBV29-1 to TRBJ2-1, with 8 bases identical to TRBD1. The germline V gene encodes CDR1 SQVTM and CDR2 ANQGSEA. The CDR3 is 11 residues long. The junction had 2 bases not matched to a gene; V was cut back by 6 bases and J by 7 bases. CDR3 nucleotides: TGCAGCGTGAGACAGGGGAATGAGCAGTTCTTC. Amino acids: CSVRQGNEQFF.